This entry is about one T cell receptor beta chain. Its antigen is as yet unknown. These data originate in a study of shared clonotypes between healthy human individuals. General study results and limits: Naive subsets generally had larger estimated richness than memory subsets.

This CDR3 contains 17 residues. V gave up 0 bases and J gave up 2 bases; unmatched junction bases: 7. Germline V gene data show CDR1 as SGHNT and CDR2 as YENEEA. Naive CD8 populations comprised CD45RO-negative cells positively selected for CCR7, excluding terminally differentiated effector memory CD45RA+ cells. Those who donated, Caucasian adults without exception, all lived in Nashville, Tennessee. The assay was carried out at the deep level. Per the original methods: Junction-only sequences without quality scores were provided by ImmunoSEQ, so filtering was different. Sequencing used immunoSEQ multiplex PCR; TCRdb keeps in-frame clones, though not all of them. D and trimming were read from the DNA, whereas the V and J calls and clone size are those reported in that table. The table lists about 2 million clones, just under 95% of them singletons.

The clonotype was recovered from a man aged 18-30 years in good health. The chain combines TRBV11-3 with TRBJ1-5; 7 bases align to TRBD1. Material: naive CD8+ T cells sorted from blood. CDR3 nucleotide sequence: TGTGCCAGCAGCTTAGACCTCCGACAGGGCTGCAATCAGCCCCAGCATTTT. Residues: CASSLDLRQGCNQPQHF.